The present T cell receptor beta chain was sequenced within a study of cytomegalovirus exposure and HLA in healthy donors. The CDR3 contains 16 residues. Between the trimmed V and J ends, which lost 0 bases and 6 bases, there was a span of 15 bases. 13 Jbeta primers and 60 Vbeta primers were used for the PCR. Clones were sequenced by immunoSEQ multiplex PCR, and TCRdb holds only the in-frame ones, with some missing. In the table there are hundreds of thousands of clones, about 81% of which are singletons. About this clone: Its antigen is currently unknown.

Findings of the study overall: Highly shared sequence variants in one cluster were likely a sequencing artifact.

V gene TRBV6-7 combines with J gene TRBJ1-5; maybe TRBD1 (6 bases). TRBV6-7 is designated an ORF whose function remains uncertain. This TCR was recovered from a man aged 35-49 years in good health and CMV-seropositive. The specimen sequenced was PBMCs. In DNA, the CDR3 is TGTGCCAGCAGTTACTCGAGATGCGGGGGCCCTCAGCCCCAGCATTTT. This translates into CASSYSRCGGPQPQHF.